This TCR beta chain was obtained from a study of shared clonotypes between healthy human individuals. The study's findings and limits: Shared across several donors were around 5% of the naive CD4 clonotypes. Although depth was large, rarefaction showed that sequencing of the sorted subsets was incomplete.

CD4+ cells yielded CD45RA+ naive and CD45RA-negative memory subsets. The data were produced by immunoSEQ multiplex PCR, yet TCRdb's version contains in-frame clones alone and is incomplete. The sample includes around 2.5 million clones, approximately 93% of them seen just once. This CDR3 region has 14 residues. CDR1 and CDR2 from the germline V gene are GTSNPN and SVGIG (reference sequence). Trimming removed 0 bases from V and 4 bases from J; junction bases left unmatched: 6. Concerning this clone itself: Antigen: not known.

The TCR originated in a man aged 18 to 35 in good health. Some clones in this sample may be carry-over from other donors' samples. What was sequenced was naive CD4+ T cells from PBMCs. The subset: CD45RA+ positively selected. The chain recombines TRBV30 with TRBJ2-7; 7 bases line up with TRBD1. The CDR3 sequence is CAWSVYRGRYEQYF. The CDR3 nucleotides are TGTGCCTGGAGTGTATACAGGGGTCGGTACGAGCAGTACTTC. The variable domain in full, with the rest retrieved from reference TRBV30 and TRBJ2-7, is SQTIHQWPATLVQPVGSPLSLECTVEGTSNPNLYWYRQAAGRGLQLLFYSVGIGQISSEVPQNLSASRPQDRQFILSSKKLLLSDSGFYLCAWSVYRGRYEQYFGPGTRLTVT.